This TCR beta chain was obtained from a study of T cell repertoires in cytomegalovirus infection. On the study more broadly: Public TCR beta signatures marked donors with CMV infection and the matching HLA.

TCRdb re-derived calls from the reads in MiXCR, one entry per CDR3 protein. Here the sample spans fewer than 650,000 distinct CDR3 sequences, under 45% being singletons. This CDR3 is built from 16 residues. V was pared by 7 bases and J by 7 bases, with 16 bases of the junction left unmatched. Per germline, CDR1 SGHTA and CDR2 FQGNSA. In this sample, this clonotype turned up many times. Its specificity is unknown. The receptor was isolated from a human donor in good health (CMV status not recorded). Some clones in this sample may be carry-over from other donors' samples. Sequenced here: cultured PBMCs, sampled from culture after CMV antigen stimulation. This chain links TRBV7-2 with TRBJ2-5; 9 positions match TRBD2. This CDR3 reads CASTTPSGSGSVTQYF. The CDR3 DNA is TGTGCCAGCACCACCCCGTCGGGTAGCGGGAGTGTGACCCAGTACTTC.